A selection of T cell receptor beta chains follows, all from one sample in a study of OX40 agonist ivuxolimab in advanced cancers. Using immunoSEQ multiplex PCR, the repertoire was profiled, and TCRdb retains in-frame clones only, with some absent. The sample has fewer than 50,000 clones; just under 95% are singletons. Sequencing was performed on CD4+ or CD8+ T cells sorted from blood, taken in a trial of the OX40 agonist ivuxolimab. The receptors here all came from an adult with an advanced solid tumor such as melanoma, head and neck, liver or kidney cancer. CDR3s include the opening cysteine and the closing phenylalanine or tryptophan. Fields, in order: CDR3 DNA, CDR3 protein, J gene, clone size, D gene, V gene. D genes are given only for firm matches. Rows give clone size only sometimes, using once, few, many, or a class for an expanded clone.

TGTGCCAGCAGCGTACTACACAATGAGCAGTTCTTC CASSVLHNEQFF TRBJ2-1 . . TRBV7-9
TGTGCCAGCAGCTTCTCAGGGGCGGTTGGCTACACCTTC CASSFSGAVGYTF TRBJ1-2 . . TRBV7-9
TGTGCCAGCAGCGTAGCACGGGGAAACACCGGGGAGCTGTTTTTT CASSVARGNTGELFF TRBJ2-2 . . TRBV9
TGCGCCAGCAGTGAGTTACTCAACGAGCAGTACTTC CASSELLNEQYF TRBJ2-7 . . TRBV10-2
TGTGCCAGCAGCCAGGGGTCCTACGAGCAGTACTTC CASSQGSYEQYF TRBJ2-7 . . TRBV4-2
TGCGCCAGCAGCTTAAATTCGTGGGACAATTACGGGGATACGCAGTATTTT CASSLNSWDNYGDTQYF TRBJ2-3 . . TRBV5-1
TGTGCCAGCAGTGCAGGGAGCGCCGGGGAGCTGTTTTTT CASSAGSAGELFF TRBJ2-2 once . TRBV6-5
TGCAGTGTAAGGGTCTCCTACGAGCAGTACTTC CSVRVSYEQYF TRBJ2-7 . . TRBV20-1
TGCGCCAGCAGCTCTTATACCGGCAATCAGCCCCAGCATTTT CASSSYTGNQPQHF TRBJ1-5 . . TRBV4-1
TGTGCCAGCAGCTTAGGCAGGATTCAAGAGACCCAGTACTTC CASSLGRIQETQYF TRBJ2-5 . . TRBV13
TGTGCCAGCAGCTTGGACAGGGGGCCTGCTGAAGCTTTCTTT CASSLDRGPAEAFF TRBJ1-1 . TRBD1 TRBV5-6
TGTGCCAGCAGTTCCCCGGGGAGTAGCTACACAGATACGCAGTATTTT CASSSPGSSYTDTQYF TRBJ2-3 . . TRBV28
TGTGCCATCACCACTGAAGCTTTCTTT CAITTEAFF TRBJ1-1 . . TRBV7-9
TGTGCCAGCACCGATGGGACTAGCGACCTCTACGAGCAGTACTTC CASTDGTSDLYEQYF TRBJ2-7 . TRBD2 TRBV2
TGTGCCACCCGCGCGGGACTAGCGGGCGAGCAGTACTTC CATRAGLAGEQYF TRBJ2-7 . TRBD2 TRBV19
TGTGCCTGGAGTGTCGGGCAGGGCTACGAGCAGTACTTC CAWSVGQGYEQYF TRBJ2-7 . . TRBV30
TGTGCCAGCAGCTTACCAGGCTACGAGCAGTACTTC CASSLPGYEQYF TRBJ2-7 . . TRBV11-2
TGTGCCAGCAGTGTTCTTCGGGCAGTGGATTACCAGTACTTC CASSVLRAVDYQYF TRBJ2-4 . . TRBV2
TGTGCCAGCAGTTTGTGGCGGGAGAAAGGGGAGCTGTTTTTT CASSLWREKGELFF TRBJ2-2 . TRBD2 TRBV28
TGTGCCAGCAGTGCTCTCAGGGGAGGGGGTCAGCCCCAGCATTTT CASSALRGGGQPQHF TRBJ1-5 . . TRBV6-1
TGTGCCAGCAGTTACCTCGGTAGCAATCAGCCCCAGCATTTT CASSYLGSNQPQHF TRBJ1-5 . . TRBV28
TGTGCCAGCAGTGAAGGGACAGGCCTGAGCTCCTATAATTCACCCCTCCACTTT CASSEGTGLSSYNSPLHF TRBJ1-6 . TRBD1 TRBV6-1
TGTGCCAGCAGTGAGAACTTGAACACTGAAGCTTTCTTT CASSENLNTEAFF TRBJ1-1 . . TRBV2
TGTGCCTGGAGTGAAAGAGCCCTCACTGAAGCTTTCTTT CAWSERALTEAFF TRBJ1-1 . . TRBV30
TGTGCCAGTAGTCGGTCGGACACAGATACGCAGTATTTT CASSRSDTDTQYF TRBJ2-3 . . TRBV19